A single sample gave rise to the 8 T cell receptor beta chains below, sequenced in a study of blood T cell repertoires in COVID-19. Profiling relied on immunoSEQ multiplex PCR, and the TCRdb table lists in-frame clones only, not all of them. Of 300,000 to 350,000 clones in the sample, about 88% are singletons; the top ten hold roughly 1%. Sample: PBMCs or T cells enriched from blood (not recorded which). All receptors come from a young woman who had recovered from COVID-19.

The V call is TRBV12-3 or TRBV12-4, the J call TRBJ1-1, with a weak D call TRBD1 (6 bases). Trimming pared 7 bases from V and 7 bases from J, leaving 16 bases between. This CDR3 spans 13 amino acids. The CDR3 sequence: CASTQVATGEAFF. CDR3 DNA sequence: TGTGCCAGCACCCAGGTGGCGACAGGTGAAGCTTTCTTT.

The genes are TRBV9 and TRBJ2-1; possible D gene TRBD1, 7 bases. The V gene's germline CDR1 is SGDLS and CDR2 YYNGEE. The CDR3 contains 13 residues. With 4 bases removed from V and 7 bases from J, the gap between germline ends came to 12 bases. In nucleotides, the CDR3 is TGTGCCAGCAGCTCCCCAGGGGGGAATGAGCAGTTCTTC. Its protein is CASSSPGGNEQFF.

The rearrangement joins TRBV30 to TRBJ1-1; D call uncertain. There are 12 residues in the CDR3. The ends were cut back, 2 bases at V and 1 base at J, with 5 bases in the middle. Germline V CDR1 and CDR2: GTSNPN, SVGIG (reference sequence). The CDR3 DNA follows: TGTGCCTGGAGTATATGGAACACTGAAGCTTTCTTT. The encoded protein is CAWSIWNTEAFF.

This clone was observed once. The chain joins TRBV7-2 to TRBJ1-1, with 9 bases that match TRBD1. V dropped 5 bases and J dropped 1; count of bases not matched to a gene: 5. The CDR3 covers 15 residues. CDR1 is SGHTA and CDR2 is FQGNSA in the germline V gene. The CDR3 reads CASSVPGQGNTEAFF. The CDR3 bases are TGTGCCAGCAGCGTACCGGGACAGGGGAACACTGAAGCTTTCTTT. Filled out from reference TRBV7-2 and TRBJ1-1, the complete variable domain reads GAGVSQSPSNKVTEKGKDVELRCDPISGHTALYWYRQSLGQGLEFLIYFQGNSAPDKSGLPSDRFSAERTGGSVSTLTIQRTQQEDSAVYLCASSVPGQGNTEAFFGQGTRLTVV.

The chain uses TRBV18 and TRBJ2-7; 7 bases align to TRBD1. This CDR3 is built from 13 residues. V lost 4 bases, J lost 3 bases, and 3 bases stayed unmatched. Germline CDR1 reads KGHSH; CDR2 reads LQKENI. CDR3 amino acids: CASSRRDSYEQYF. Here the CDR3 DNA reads TGTGCCAGCTCACGACGGGACAGCTACGAGCAGTACTTC.

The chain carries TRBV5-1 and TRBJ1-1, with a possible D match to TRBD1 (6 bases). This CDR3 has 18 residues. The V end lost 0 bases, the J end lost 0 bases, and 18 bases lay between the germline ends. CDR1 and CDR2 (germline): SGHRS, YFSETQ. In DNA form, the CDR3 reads TGCGCCAGCAGCTTGGTTCCCGGGACAAGGGATATGAACACTGAAGCTTTCTTT. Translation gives CASSLVPGTRDMNTEAFF.

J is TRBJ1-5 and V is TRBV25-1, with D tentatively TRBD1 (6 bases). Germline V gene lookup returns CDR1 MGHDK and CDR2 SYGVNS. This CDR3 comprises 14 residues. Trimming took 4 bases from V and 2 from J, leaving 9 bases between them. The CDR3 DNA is TGTGCCAGCAGTGGAGCAGGGGGCAATCAGCCCCAGCATTTT. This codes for CASSGAGGNQPQHF.

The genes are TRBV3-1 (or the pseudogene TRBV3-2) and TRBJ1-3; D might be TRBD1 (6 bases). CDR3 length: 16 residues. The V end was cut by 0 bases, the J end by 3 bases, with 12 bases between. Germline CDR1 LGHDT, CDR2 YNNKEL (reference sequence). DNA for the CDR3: TGTGCCAGCAGCCAAGATGTGGGGGCGCTTGGAAACACCATATATTTT. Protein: CASSQDVGALGNTIYF.